These 11 T cell receptor beta chains were sequenced from one sample in a study of blood T cell repertoires in COVID-19. Here immunoSEQ multiplex PCR was the method, and the copy in TCRdb shows in-frame clones only, minus some. In the table there are 110,000 or so clones, approximately 90% of which are singletons. Sequencing used peripheral blood. The receptors stem from a woman aged 45-60 years with acute or convalescent COVID-19.

This chain links TRBV15 with TRBJ2-3; 7 bases map to TRBD2. Trimming cost V 0 bases and J 2 bases; bases outside gene matches: 8. This CDR3 region has 17 residues. The germline V gene encodes CDR1 LNHNV and CDR2 YYDKDF (reference sequence). The CDR3 DNA reads TGTGCCACCAGCAGAGATCCCCGCGGGAGAATCACAGATACGCAGTATTTT. This codes for CATSRDPRGRITDTQYF.

This clone appeared once. This chain uses TRBV7-8 with TRBJ1-3; TRBD1 is a possible D gene (5 bases). Trimming removed 4 bases at V and 0 bases at J, with 10 bases between. The germline CDR1 and CDR2 sequences are SGHVS and FQNEAQ. The CDR3 is 15 residues long. CDR3: CASSSRGDSGNTIYF. The CDR3 DNA reads as TGTGCCAGCAGCTCTAGGGGCGACTCTGGAAACACCATATATTTT.

This clone was seen a single time. The V gene is TRBV4-3, the J gene TRBJ2-5; tentative D call: TRBD2 (5 bases). V gave up 3 bases and J gave up 4 bases, with 15 bases separating them. The CDR3 is 15 residues long. CDR1 and CDR2 (germline): LGHNA, YSLEER. CDR3 coding DNA: TGCGCCAGCAGCCAGGACGGGAAACTTGGAGAGACCCAGTACTTC. This encodes CASSQDGKLGETQYF.

J is TRBJ2-3 and V is TRBV28, with D possibly matching TRBD2 (5 bases). Trimming left V 2 bases short and J 10 bases short, with 19 bases between. The CDR3 has 15 residues. Germline-derived CDR1 and CDR2 are MDHEN and SYDVKM. The CDR3 region has the DNA TGTGCCAGCAGTTTACTCGCTAGCCCTTCACCAGCGCAGTATTTT. Encoded protein: CASSLLASPSPAQYF.

The chain recombines TRBV28 with TRBJ2-5; maybe TRBD2 (6 bases). Germline V gene lookup returns CDR1 MDHEN and CDR2 SYDVKM. Trimming pared 2 bases from V and 4 bases from J, leaving 14 bases between. The CDR3 is made up of 15 amino acids. The CDR3 coding sequence is TGTGCCAGCAGTTTAGGAGGGACGGCCAGAGAGACCCAGTACTTC. It is translated as CASSLGGTARETQYF.

The chain has TRBV4-1 and TRBJ2-1; no clear D. This CDR3 comprises 15 residues. Germline CDR1 and CDR2: MGHRA and YSYEKL. V was trimmed by 1 base and J by 8 bases, leaving 15 bases between them. This chain's CDR3 is CASSQAAVSFDEQFF. The CDR3 coding sequence is TGCGCCAGCAGCCAAGCCGCTGTGAGCTTCGATGAGCAGTTCTTC.

This chain links TRBV28 with TRBJ1-5; D perhaps matches TRBD1 (6 bases). Germline V gives CDR1 MDHEN, CDR2 SYDVKM. V was shortened by 10 bases and J by 4 bases, with 23 bases between the two germline ends. The CDR3 has 16 amino acids. The DNA of the CDR3 is TGTGCCACCACGCCCTCACAGGGTATACGAAATCAGCCCCAGCATTTT. Amino acids: CATTPSQGIRNQPQHF. Full variable domain (remainder filled in from reference TRBV28 and TRBJ1-5): DVKVTQSSRYLVKRTGEKVFLECVQDMDHENMFWYRQDPGLGLRLIYFSYDVKMKEKGDIPEGYSVSREKKERFSLILESASTNQTSMYLCATTPSQGIRNQPQHFGDGTRLSIL.

The rearrangement links TRBV28 to TRBJ1-1; possibly TRBD1 for D (5 bases). The CDR3 covers 14 residues. Germline V gene lookup returns CDR1 MDHEN and CDR2 SYDVKM. Trimming shortened V by 6 bases and J by 2 bases, and 13 bases separated the two germline ends. CDR3 sequence (DNA): TGTGCCAGCAGGGGTGGTGGGGCCAACACTGAAGCTTTCTTT. Translated: CASRGGGANTEAFF.

This clone was counted a single time. CDR3 region: CASSLEGLALETQYF. The CDR3 bases are TGCGCCAGCAGCTTGGAGGGACTAGCGCTGGAGACCCAGTACTTC. This chain links TRBV5-1 with TRBJ2-5; TRBD2 aligns across 10 bases. The V segment lost 0 bases and the J segment 5 bases; nucleotides outside the gene matches: 4. This CDR3 comprises 15 residues. Germline-derived CDR1 and CDR2 are SGHRS and YFSETQ.

This chain links TRBV6-2 or TRBV6-3 with TRBJ2-1; 12 positions agree with TRBD2. The V gene's germline CDR1 is MNHEY and CDR2 SVGEGT. With 5 bases clipped from V and 4 bases from J, the junction kept 3 bases outside the gene matches. This CDR3 spans 15 amino acids. In DNA form, the CDR3 reads TGTGCCAGCAGTCGGACTAGCGGGGAGTACAATGAGCAGTTCTTC. Amino acids: CASSRTSGEYNEQFF.

The genes are TRBV4-1 and TRBJ1-5, with unresolved D. Per the germline V gene, CDR1 is MGHRA and CDR2 is YSYEKL. The germline V and J ends were trimmed by 0 bases and 4 bases, with 10 bases remaining between them. The CDR3 sequence is 15 residues long. CDR3 protein: CASSQEAGRNQPQHF. DNA for the CDR3: TGCGCCAGCAGCCAAGAAGCAGGTAGAAATCAGCCCCAGCATTTT.